One sample yielded the 32 T cell receptor beta chains listed below, sequenced in a study of blood T cell repertoires in COVID-19. Generated by immunoSEQ multiplex PCR, the TCRdb table keeps only in-frame clones and is missing some. The sample has about 150,000 clones; approximately 90% are singletons. The sample consisted of peripheral blood. The receptors stem from a woman between 45 and 65 years old with acute or convalescent COVID-19.

The chain joins TRBV18 to TRBJ1-4, with D maybe TRBD1 (5 bases). This CDR3 comprises 14 residues. V gave up 4 bases and J gave up 8 bases, with 14 bases separating them. Germline V gene lookup returns CDR1 KGHSH and CDR2 LQKENI. This CDR3 reads CASSQSGLWEKLFF. The CDR3, as DNA: TGTGCCAGCTCACAATCGGGACTTTGGGAAAAACTGTTTTTT.

This chain connects TRBV27 to TRBJ2-6; weak D call: TRBD1 (5 bases). The germline CDR1 and CDR2 sequences are MNHEY and SMNVEV (reference sequence). V was trimmed by 4 bases and J by 3 bases, leaving 10 bases between them. This CDR3 region has 15 residues. CDR3 region: CASSSQGFGANVLTF. CDR3 in DNA: TGTGCCAGCAGTTCCCAGGGCTTTGGGGCCAACGTCCTGACTTTC. The full variable domain, rest sourced from reference TRBV27 and TRBJ2-6, is EAQVTQNPRYLITVTGKKLTVTCSQNMNHEYMSWYRQDPGLGLRQIYYSMNVEVTDKGDVPEGYKVSRKEKRNFPLILESPSPNQTSLYFCASSSQGFGANVLTFGAGSRLTVL.

The chain combines TRBV5-6 with TRBJ1-1, with 7 nucleotides matching TRBD1. Germline V lookup: CDR1 SGHDT, CDR2 YYEEEE. This CDR3 has 13 residues. After removal of 0 bases from V and 8 bases from J, the junction contained 4 bases not matched to a gene. The CDR3 sequence is CASSLGDSLEAFF. The CDR3 DNA follows: TGTGCCAGCAGCTTGGGGGACAGCCTAGAAGCTTTCTTT.

This sequence joins TRBV7-7 and TRBJ2-5; 7 nucleotides match TRBD2. J was trimmed by 7 bases and V by 5 bases; bases with no gene match: 13. The CDR3 length is 15 residues. Germline V lookup: CDR1 SSHAT, CDR2 FNYEAQ (reference sequence). CDR3 in amino acids: CASSDRLAAWSTQYF. The CDR3 DNA is TGTGCCAGCAGCGACCGACTAGCCGCCTGGTCGACCCAGTACTTC.

The chain employs TRBV19 and TRBJ2-3; 9 nucleotides agree with TRBD1. The junction had 3 bases not matched to a gene; V was cut back by 5 bases and J by 3 bases. The CDR3 runs to 14 residues. Germline lookup yields CDR1 LNHDA and CDR2 SQIVND (reference sequence). The CDR3 coding sequence is TGTGCCAGTAGTTCACAGGGGGCTACAGATACGCAGTATTTT. This encodes CASSSQGATDTQYF.

The chain joins TRBV10-1 to TRBJ2-2; a possible D gene is TRBD1 (5 bases). Trimming took 0 bases from V and 2 from J, leaving 10 bases between them. Germline lookup yields CDR1 WNHNN and CDR2 SYGVQD (reference sequence). The CDR3 covers 16 residues. The CDR3 bases are TGCGCCAGCAGTGAGTCTGAGACAGCTAACACCGGGGAGCTGTTTTTT. It codes for CASSESETANTGELFF.

V gene TRBV19 combines with J gene TRBJ2-3; 7 nucleotides align to TRBD1. The ends lost 5 bases at V and 2 bases at J; junction bases unmatched: 7. Germline CDR1 is LNHDA and CDR2 is SQIVND (reference sequence). The CDR3 is 15 residues long. In DNA form, the CDR3 reads TGTGCCAGTAGTCCGTCCGACAGGGACACAGATACGCAGTATTTT. Encoded protein: CASSPSDRDTDTQYF.

The CDR3 sequence is CASSAWGAERTDTQYF. The CDR3 DNA reads TGTGCCAGCAGTGCCTGGGGAGCGGAACGCACAGATACGCAGTATTTT. This chain connects TRBV6-1 to TRBJ2-3; a weak D match, TRBD2 (5 bases). CDR1 MNHNS and CDR2 SASEGT come from the germline V gene. The CDR3 runs 16 residues. Trimming cost V 4 bases and J 1 base, with 15 bases left between them.

The rearrangement uses TRBV18 and TRBJ1-1; 7 nucleotides agree with TRBD1. The germline V gene has CDR1 KGHSH and CDR2 LQKENI. This CDR3 region has 13 residues. V lost 5 bases, J lost 6 bases, and 6 bases stayed unmatched. The CDR3 DNA sequence: TGTGCCAGCTCATCACAGGGGAAGGCTGAAGCTTTCTTT. It translates to CASSSQGKAEAFF.

The V and J genes are TRBV27 and TRBJ1-2; 11 bases align to TRBD1. The length of the CDR3 is 16 residues. The V and J ends lost 3 bases and 6 bases, in that order; junction bases with no gene match: 9. CDR1 and CDR2 from the germline V gene are MNHEY and SMNVEV (reference sequence). The CDR3 nucleotides are TGTGCCAGCAGTTTCGGGACAGGGGGGGGAGGGAATGGCTACACCTTC. Its translation is CASSFGTGGGGNGYTF.

This rearrangement joins TRBV9 to TRBJ1-4; D ambiguous. This CDR3 region has 15 residues. Germline V CDR1 and CDR2: SGDLS, YYNGEE. Deletions cut 1 base from V and 5 bases from J, with 12 bases between. In DNA, the CDR3 is TGTGCCAGCAGCGTACTGGGAGGGATGAATGAAAAACTGTTTTTT. Residues: CASSVLGGMNEKLFF.

J is TRBJ1-2 and V is TRBV5-4; weak D call: TRBD1 (5 bases). The germline gives CDR1 SGHNT, CDR2 YYREEE (reference sequence). Trimming shortened V by 7 bases and J by 1 base, and 11 bases separated the two germline ends. The CDR3 spans 13 residues. The DNA for the CDR3 is TGTGCCAGCCGGGACTTTTTTAACTATGGCTACACCTTC. Its translation is CASRDFFNYGYTF.

This rearrangement joins TRBV30 to TRBJ2-3; D call uncertain. Germline CDR1 GTSNPN, CDR2 SVGIG (reference sequence). Trimming shortened V by 1 base and J by 5 bases, and 7 bases separated the two germline ends. CDR3 length: 12 amino acids. CDR3 sequence reads: CAWSAGGDTQYF. DNA for the CDR3: TGTGCCTGGAGTGCCGGTGGAGATACGCAGTATTTT.

This sequence joins TRBV5-1 and TRBJ1-2; D remains unclear. Germline lookup yields CDR1 SGHRS and CDR2 YFSETQ. Deletions cut 4 bases from V and 3 bases from J, with 19 bases between. The CDR3 length is 16 residues. The CDR3 bases are TGCGCCAGCAGCCCCTCTCTGGGAGGGTTCGACTATGGCTACACCTTC. This encodes CASSPSLGGFDYGYTF. The variable domain in full, completed from reference TRBV5-1 and TRBJ1-2, reads KAGVTQTPRYLIKTRGQQVTLSCSPISGHRSVSWYQQTPGQGLQFLFEYFSETQRNKGNFPGRFSGRQFSNSRSEMNVSTLELGDSALYLCASSPSLGGFDYGYTFGSGTRLTVV.

The V gene is TRBV3-1 (or the pseudogene TRBV3-2), the J gene TRBJ1-6; D unresolved. This CDR3 spans 14 amino acids. In germline, CDR1 is LGHDT, CDR2 YNNKEL (reference sequence). With 5 bases removed from V and 5 bases from J, the gap between germline ends came to 10 bases. The CDR3 loop reads CASSSPGNNSPLHF. CDR3 in DNA: TGTGCCAGCAGCTCCCCCGGTAATAATTCACCCCTCCACTTT.

V and J are TRBV3-1 (or the pseudogene TRBV3-2) and TRBJ2-5; 10 nucleotides agree with TRBD2. V shed 0 bases and J 3 bases; nucleotides not matched to a gene: 4. CDR1 and CDR2 (germline): LGHDT, YNNKEL (reference sequence). The CDR3 consists of 16 residues. The CDR3 protein is CASSQERTSGEETQYF. CDR3 sequence (DNA): TGTGCCAGCAGCCAAGAGAGGACTAGCGGAGAAGAGACCCAGTACTTC.

The J gene is TRBJ1-2, the V gene TRBV14; TRBD1 is a possible D gene (6 bases). Germline CDR1 SGHDN, CDR2 FVKESK. V was trimmed by 1 base and J by 7 bases, leaving 13 bases between them. The CDR3 sequence is 14 residues long. As DNA, the CDR3 is TGTGCCAGCAGCCAAGGCTGGGGGGGCAGTGGCTACACCTTC. It is translated as CASSQGWGGSGYTF.

The chain couples TRBV7-3 to TRBJ2-1, with TRBD2 matching over 9 bases. CDR3 length equals 14 residues. V dropped 5 bases and J dropped 9; count of bases not matched to a gene: 8. Germline lookup yields CDR1 SGHTA and CDR2 FQGTGA. CDR3 loop: CASSQGLAQGEQFF. CDR3 in DNA: TGTGCCAGCAGCCAGGGACTAGCTCAGGGTGAGCAGTTCTTC.

This chain joins TRBV19 and TRBJ1-4; tentative D call: TRBD1 (6 bases). With 6 bases removed from V and 3 bases from J, the gap between germline ends came to 14 bases. This CDR3 comprises 15 residues. Per germline, CDR1 LNHDA and CDR2 SQIVND (reference sequence). Here the CDR3 reads CASRRMDSPNEKLFF. In nucleotides, the CDR3 is TGTGCCAGTAGGAGGATGGACAGTCCTAATGAAAAACTGTTTTTT.

This CDR3 reads CSATGIAEAFF. Written as DNA, the CDR3 is TGCAGTGCCACAGGAATCGCTGAAGCTTTCTTT. This chain links TRBV20-1 with TRBJ1-1, with D maybe TRBD1 (5 bases). Germline assignment: CDR1 DFQATT and CDR2 SNEGSKA (reference sequence). V lost 6 bases and J lost 6, with 11 bases in between. This CDR3 has 11 residues.

CDR3 residues: CASSAGTSGERDTQYF. CDR3 nucleotides: TGTGCCAGCAGCGCGGGGACTAGCGGGGAGAGAGATACGCAGTATTTT. The V call is TRBV7-2, the J call TRBJ2-3; 13 bases align to TRBD2. V was clipped by 5 bases and J by 5 bases; unmatched bases: 7. Germline-derived CDR1 and CDR2 are SGHTA and FQGNSA. The CDR3 loop spans 16 amino acids.

DNA of the CDR3: TGTGCCGTCGGCAAGCGGGGTAGCGATACGCAGTATTTT. This encodes CAVGKRGSDTQYF. V and J are TRBV24-1 and TRBJ2-3, with 7 bases identical to TRBD2. The V gene end was trimmed by 12 bases and the J gene end by 6 bases; junction bases not matched to a gene: 11. CDR1 and CDR2 (germline): KGHDR, SFDVKD. The length of the CDR3 is 13 residues.

CDR3 protein: CASSLSGGANEQFF. The CDR3 nucleotides are TGTGCCAGCAGCCTCAGCGGGGGGGCCAATGAGCAGTTCTTC. The chain carries TRBV7-9 and TRBJ2-1, with 10 bases fitting TRBD2. CDR3 length: 14 amino acids. With V trimmed by 5 bases and J by 6 bases, 4 bases remained unmatched. CDR1 SEHNR and CDR2 FQNEAQ come from the germline V gene (reference sequence).

J is TRBJ1-1 and V is TRBV13; D not certain. From germline, CDR1 is PRHDT and CDR2 FYEKMQ (reference sequence). Deletions cut 4 bases from V and 3 bases from J, with 9 bases between. The CDR3 contains 13 residues. The CDR3, as DNA: TGTGCCAGCAGCTACCAGAGGGACACTGAAGCTTTCTTT. This translates into CASSYQRDTEAFF.

The chain recombines TRBV19 with TRBJ2-7; TRBD1 matches 7 bases. Trimming took 5 bases from V and 6 from J; bases not matched to a gene: 10. This CDR3 is built from 14 residues. The germline V gene has CDR1 LNHDA and CDR2 SQIVND (reference sequence). CDR3 residues: CASSHPRTGGEQYF. For the CDR3, the DNA is TGTGCCAGTAGTCACCCCCGGACAGGAGGCGAGCAGTACTTC.

This chain joins TRBV6-1 and TRBJ2-5, with 8 bases fitting TRBD2. CDR3 length: 15 amino acids. In germline, CDR1 is MNHNS, CDR2 SASEGT. Losses at the gene ends were 1 base for V and 2 bases for J; bases not matched to a gene: 3. The CDR3 is CASSEVGGRQETQYF. The CDR3 DNA reads as TGTGCCAGCAGTGAAGTTGGCGGGAGGCAAGAGACCCAGTACTTC.

The V and J genes are TRBV30 and TRBJ1-1; no reliable D call. Germline CDR1 GTSNPN, CDR2 SVGIG (reference sequence). This CDR3 spans 16 amino acids. The germline V and J ends were trimmed by 0 bases and 0 bases, with 14 bases remaining between them. CDR3: CAWSVLNPHLNTEAFF. In DNA, the CDR3 is TGTGCCTGGAGTGTTCTAAATCCCCACCTGAACACTGAAGCTTTCTTT.

The chain employs TRBV25-1 and TRBJ1-2; D remains ambiguous. V was shortened by 1 base and J by 4 bases, with 7 bases between the two germline ends. The CDR3 runs 13 residues. Germline CDR1 MGHDK, CDR2 SYGVNS. The DNA for the CDR3 is TGTGCCAGCAGTGAATGGCACAGCTATGGCTACACCTTC. It is translated as CASSEWHSYGYTF.

The table lists this clone with a count of one. The rearrangement links TRBV21-1 to TRBJ2-2; the DNA was not used to check the table's D call, TRBD1. TRBV21-1 is a listed pseudogene. The CDR3 has 22 residues. The DNA of the CDR3 is TGTGCCAGCAGCACGAATCCGCCATTAAAGTATTGCAGGGGGCTAGACACCGGGGAGCTGTTTTTT. This translates into CASSTNPPLKYCRGLDTGELFF.

The CDR3 sequence: CASGGQGDEQYF. Here the CDR3 DNA reads TGCGCCAGCGGGGGACAGGGCGACGAGCAGTACTTC. This chain joins TRBV10-1 and TRBJ2-7; TRBD1 agrees at 9 bases. Losses at the gene ends were 8 bases for V and 5 bases for J; bases not matched to a gene: 4. Germline CDR1 WNHNN, CDR2 SYGVQD (reference sequence). This CDR3 contains 12 residues.

This clone came up once. V and J are TRBV27 and TRBJ1-1; TRBD1 matches 7 bases. CDR1 is MNHEY, CDR2 SMNVEV, per germline (reference sequence). The junction had 15 bases not matched to a gene; V was cut back by 6 bases and J by 2 bases. The CDR3 is 17 residues long. The CDR3 loop is CASSPGGPLGLNTEAFF. CDR3 nucleotides: TGTGCCAGCAGCCCAGGGGGACCCCTGGGCCTAAACACTGAAGCTTTCTTT.

The chain combines TRBV19 with TRBJ2-1; TRBD2 matches 8 bases. Germline values: CDR1 LNHDA, CDR2 SQIVND (reference sequence). The CDR3 runs to 15 residues. The V and J ends lost 5 bases and 0 bases, in that order; junction bases with no gene match: 3. The CDR3 here is CASSLGGGSYNEQFF. Here the CDR3 DNA reads TGTGCCAGTAGTCTCGGGGGGGGCTCCTACAATGAGCAGTTCTTC.